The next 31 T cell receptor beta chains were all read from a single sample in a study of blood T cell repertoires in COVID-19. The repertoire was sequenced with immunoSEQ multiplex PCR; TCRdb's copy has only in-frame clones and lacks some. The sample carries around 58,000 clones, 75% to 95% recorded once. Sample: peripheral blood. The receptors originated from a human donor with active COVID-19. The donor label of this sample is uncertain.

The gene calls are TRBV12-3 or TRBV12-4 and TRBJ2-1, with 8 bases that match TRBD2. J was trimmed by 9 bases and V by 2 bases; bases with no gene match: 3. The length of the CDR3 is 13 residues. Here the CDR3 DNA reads TGTGCCAGCAGTTTAAAGCGGGAGACTGAGCAGTTCTTC. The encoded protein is CASSLKRETEQFF.

The CDR3 spells CASSPYNEQFF. As DNA, the CDR3 is TGTGCCAGCAGCCCTTACAATGAGCAGTTCTTC. This chain joins TRBV7-9 and TRBJ2-1, with unresolved D. CDR3 length: 11 amino acids. The germline gives CDR1 SEHNR, CDR2 FQNEAQ (reference sequence). V dropped 5 bases and J dropped 4 bases, with 3 bases sitting between them.

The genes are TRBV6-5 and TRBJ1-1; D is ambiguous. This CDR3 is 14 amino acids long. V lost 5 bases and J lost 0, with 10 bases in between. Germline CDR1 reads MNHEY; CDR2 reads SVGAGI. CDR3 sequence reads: CASSHTQVNTEAFF. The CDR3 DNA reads TGTGCCAGCAGTCACACCCAGGTGAACACTGAAGCTTTCTTT.

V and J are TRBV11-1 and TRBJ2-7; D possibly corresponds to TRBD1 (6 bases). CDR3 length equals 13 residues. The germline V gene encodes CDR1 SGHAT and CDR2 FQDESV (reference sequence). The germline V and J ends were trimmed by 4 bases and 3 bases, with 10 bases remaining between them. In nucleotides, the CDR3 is TGTGCCAGCAGCTCGGGACACGGCTACGAGCAGTACGTC. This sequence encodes CASSSGHGYEQYV.

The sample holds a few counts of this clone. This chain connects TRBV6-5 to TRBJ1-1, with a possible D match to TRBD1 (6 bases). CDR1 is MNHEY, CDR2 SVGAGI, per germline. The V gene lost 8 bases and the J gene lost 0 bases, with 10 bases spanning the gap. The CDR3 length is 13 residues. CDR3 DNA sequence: TGTGCCAGCGCTGGACAGTTGAACACTGAAGCTTTCTTT. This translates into CASAGQLNTEAFF.

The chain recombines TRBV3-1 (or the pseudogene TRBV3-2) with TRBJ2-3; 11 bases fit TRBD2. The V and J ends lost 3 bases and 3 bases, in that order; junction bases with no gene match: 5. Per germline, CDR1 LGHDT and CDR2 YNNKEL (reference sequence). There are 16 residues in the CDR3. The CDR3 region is CASSHILAGETDTQYF. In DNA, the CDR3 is TGTGCCAGCAGCCATATACTAGCGGGAGAAACAGATACGCAGTATTTT.

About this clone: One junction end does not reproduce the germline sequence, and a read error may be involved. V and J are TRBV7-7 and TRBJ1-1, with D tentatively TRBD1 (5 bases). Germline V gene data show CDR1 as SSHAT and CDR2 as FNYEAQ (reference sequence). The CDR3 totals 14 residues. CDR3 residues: CASSPGGSDTEAFF. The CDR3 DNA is TGTGCTAGCAGCCCCGGGGGTTCGGACACTGAAGCTTTCTTT.

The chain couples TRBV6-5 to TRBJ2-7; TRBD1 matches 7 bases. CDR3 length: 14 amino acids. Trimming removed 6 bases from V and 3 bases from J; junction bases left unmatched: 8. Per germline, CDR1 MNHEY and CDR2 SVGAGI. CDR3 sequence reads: CASSPPGQFYEQYV. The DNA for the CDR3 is TGTGCCAGCAGCCCCCCGGGACAGTTCTACGAGCAGTACGTC.

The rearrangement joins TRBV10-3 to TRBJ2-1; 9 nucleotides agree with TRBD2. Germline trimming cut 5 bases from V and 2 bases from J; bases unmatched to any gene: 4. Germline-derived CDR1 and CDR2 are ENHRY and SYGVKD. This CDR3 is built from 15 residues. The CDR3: CAISSSGRTYNEQFF. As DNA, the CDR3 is TGTGCCATCAGTTCAAGCGGGAGGACCTACAATGAGCAGTTCTTC.

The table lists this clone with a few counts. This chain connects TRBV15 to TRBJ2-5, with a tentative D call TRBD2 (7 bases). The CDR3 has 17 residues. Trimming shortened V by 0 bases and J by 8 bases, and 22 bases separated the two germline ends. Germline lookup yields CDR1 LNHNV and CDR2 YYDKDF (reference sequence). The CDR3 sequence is CATSRDGEGVKSDTQYF. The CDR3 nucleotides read TGTGCCACCAGCAGAGATGGGGAGGGGGTGAAATCGGACACCCAGTACTTC.

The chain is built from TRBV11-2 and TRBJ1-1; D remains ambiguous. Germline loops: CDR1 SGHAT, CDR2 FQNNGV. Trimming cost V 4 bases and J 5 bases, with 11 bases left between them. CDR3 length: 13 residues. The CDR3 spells CASSSPSVTEAFF. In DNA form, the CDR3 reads TGTGCCAGCAGCTCCCCGTCTGTAACTGAAGCTTTCTTT.

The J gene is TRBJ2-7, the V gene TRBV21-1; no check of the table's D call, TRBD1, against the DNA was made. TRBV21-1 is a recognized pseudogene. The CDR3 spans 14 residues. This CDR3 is CASFPGQGLPEQYV. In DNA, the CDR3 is TGTGCCAGCTTTCCGGGACAGGGTTTACCCGAGCAGTACGTC.

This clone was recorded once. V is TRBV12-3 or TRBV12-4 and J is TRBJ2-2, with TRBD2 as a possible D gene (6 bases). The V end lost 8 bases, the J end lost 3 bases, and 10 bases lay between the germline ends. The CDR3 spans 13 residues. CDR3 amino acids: CASSPGDTGELFF. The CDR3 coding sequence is TGTGCCAGCTCCCCGGGGGACACCGGGGAGCTGTTTTTT.

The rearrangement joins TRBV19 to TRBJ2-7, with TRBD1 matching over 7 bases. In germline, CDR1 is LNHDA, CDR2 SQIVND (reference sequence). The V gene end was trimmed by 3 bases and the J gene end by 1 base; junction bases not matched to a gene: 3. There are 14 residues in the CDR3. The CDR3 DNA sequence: TGTGCCAGTAGTATCTCGACAGGGTCCTACGAGCAGTACTTC. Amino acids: CASSISTGSYEQYF.

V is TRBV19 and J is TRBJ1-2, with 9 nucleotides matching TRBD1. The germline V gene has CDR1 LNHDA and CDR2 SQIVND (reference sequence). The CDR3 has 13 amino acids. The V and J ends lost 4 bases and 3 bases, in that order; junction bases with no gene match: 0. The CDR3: CASSRDRDYGYTF. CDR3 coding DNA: TGTGCCAGTAGTAGGGACAGGGACTATGGCTACACCTTC.

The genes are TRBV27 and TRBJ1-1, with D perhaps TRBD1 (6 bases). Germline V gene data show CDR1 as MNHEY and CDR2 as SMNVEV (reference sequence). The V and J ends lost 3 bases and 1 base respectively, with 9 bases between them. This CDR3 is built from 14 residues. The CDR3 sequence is CASSLGGPNTEAFF. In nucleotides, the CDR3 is TGTGCCAGCAGTTTGGGGGGGCCGAACACTGAAGCTTTCTTT.

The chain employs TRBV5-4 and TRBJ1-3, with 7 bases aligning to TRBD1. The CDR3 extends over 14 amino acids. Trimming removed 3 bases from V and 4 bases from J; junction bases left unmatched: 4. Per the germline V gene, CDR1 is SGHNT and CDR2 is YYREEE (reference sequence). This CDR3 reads CASSSYRGGNTIYF. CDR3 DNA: TGTGCCAGCAGCTCATACAGGGGAGGAAACACCATATATTTT.

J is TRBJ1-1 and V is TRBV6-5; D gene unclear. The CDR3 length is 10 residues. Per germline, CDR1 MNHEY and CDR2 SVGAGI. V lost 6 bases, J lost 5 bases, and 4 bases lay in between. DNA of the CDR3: TGTGCCAGCAGGGAGACTGAAGCTTTCTTT. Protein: CASRETEAFF.

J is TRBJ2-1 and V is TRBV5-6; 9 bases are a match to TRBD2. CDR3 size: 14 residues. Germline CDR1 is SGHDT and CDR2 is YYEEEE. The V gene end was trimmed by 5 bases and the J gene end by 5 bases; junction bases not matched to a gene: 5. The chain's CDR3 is CASRRLAENNEQFF. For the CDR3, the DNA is TGTGCCAGCAGGCGACTAGCGGAGAACAATGAGCAGTTCTTC.

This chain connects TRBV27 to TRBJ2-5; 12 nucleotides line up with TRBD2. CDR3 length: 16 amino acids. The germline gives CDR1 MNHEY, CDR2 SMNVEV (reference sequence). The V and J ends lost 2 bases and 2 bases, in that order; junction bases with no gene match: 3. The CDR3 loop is CASSLLGLAGQETQYF. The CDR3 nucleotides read TGTGCCAGCAGTTTACTCGGACTAGCGGGGCAAGAGACCCAGTACTTC.

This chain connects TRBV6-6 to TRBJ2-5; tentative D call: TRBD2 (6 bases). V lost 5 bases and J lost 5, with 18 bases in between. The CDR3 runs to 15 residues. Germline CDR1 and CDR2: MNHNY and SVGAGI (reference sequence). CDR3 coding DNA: TGTGCCAGCAGTGGGGACTCAGGAGGCGAGGAGACCCAGTACTTC. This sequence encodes CASSGDSGGEETQYF.

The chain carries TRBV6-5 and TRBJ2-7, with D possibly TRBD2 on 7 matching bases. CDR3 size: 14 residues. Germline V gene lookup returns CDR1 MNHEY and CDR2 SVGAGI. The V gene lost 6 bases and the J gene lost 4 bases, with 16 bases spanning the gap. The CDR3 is CASRDRLAAYEQYF. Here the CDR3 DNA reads TGTGCCAGCAGAGACAGGCTAGCGGCGTACGAGCAGTACTTC.

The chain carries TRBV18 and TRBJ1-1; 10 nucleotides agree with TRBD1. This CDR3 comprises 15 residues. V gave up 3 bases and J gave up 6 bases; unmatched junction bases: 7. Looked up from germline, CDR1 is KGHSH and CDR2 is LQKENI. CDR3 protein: CASSPGQGPPSEAFF. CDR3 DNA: TGTGCCAGCTCACCGGGACAGGGGCCCCCGTCTGAAGCTTTCTTT.

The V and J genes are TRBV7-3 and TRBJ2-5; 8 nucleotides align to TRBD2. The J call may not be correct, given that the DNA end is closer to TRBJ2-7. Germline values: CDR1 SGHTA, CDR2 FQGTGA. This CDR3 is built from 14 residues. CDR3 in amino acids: CASSWGASGREQYF. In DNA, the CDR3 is TGTGCCAGCAGCTGGGGGGCTAGCGGGCGCGAGCAGTACTTC.

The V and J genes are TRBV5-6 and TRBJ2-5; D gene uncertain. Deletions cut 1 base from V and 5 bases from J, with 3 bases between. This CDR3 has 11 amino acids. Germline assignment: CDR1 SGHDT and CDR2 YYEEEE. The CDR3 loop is CASSLSETQYF. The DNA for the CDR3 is TGTGCCAGCAGCTTGTCGGAGACCCAGTACTTC.

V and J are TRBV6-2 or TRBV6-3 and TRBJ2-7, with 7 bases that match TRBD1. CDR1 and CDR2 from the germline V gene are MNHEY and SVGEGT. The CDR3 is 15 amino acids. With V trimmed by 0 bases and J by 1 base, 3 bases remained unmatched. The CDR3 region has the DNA TGTGCCAGCAGTTACTCGGGGGACAGTTCCTACGAGCAGTACTTC. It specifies CASSYSGDSSYEQYF.

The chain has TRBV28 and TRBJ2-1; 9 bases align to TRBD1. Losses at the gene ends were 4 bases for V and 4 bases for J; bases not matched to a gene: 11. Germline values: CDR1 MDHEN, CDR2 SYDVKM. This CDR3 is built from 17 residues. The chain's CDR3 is CASSSLSGTGFYNEQFF. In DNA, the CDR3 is TGTGCCAGCAGTTCACTATCCGGGACAGGGTTTTACAATGAGCAGTTCTTC.

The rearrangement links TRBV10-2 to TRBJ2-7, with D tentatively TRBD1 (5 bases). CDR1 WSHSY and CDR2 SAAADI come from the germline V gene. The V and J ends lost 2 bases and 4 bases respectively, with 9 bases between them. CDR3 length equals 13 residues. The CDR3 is CASSETDTYEQYF. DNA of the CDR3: TGCGCCAGCAGTGAGACGGACACTTACGAGCAGTACTTC.

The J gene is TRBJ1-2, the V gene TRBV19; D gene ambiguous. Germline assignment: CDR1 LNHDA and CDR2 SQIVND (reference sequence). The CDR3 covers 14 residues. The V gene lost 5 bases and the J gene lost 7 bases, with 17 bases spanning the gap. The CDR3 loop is CASSPRGRIVGYTF. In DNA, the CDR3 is TGTGCCAGTAGTCCCCGAGGGCGGATTGTTGGCTACACCTTC.

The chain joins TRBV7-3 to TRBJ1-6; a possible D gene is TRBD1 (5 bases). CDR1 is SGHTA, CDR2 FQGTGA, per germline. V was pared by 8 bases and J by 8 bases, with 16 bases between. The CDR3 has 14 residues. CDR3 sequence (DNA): TGTGCCAGCTCCACGGGGGGATTGTATTCACCCCTCCACTTT. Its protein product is CASSTGGLYSPLHF. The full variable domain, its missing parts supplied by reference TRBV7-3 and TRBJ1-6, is GAGVSQTPSNKVTEKGKYVELRCDPISGHTALYWYRQSLGQGPEFLIYFQGTGAADDSGLPNDRFFAVRPEGSVSTLKIQRTERGDSAVYLCASSTGGLYSPLHFGNGTRLTVT.

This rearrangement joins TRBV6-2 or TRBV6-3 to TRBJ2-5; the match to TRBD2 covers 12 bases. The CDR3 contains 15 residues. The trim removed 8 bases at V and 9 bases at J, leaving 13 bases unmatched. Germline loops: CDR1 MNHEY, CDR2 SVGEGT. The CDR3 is CASGPTSGGLGAQYF. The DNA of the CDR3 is TGTGCCAGCGGCCCGACTAGCGGGGGCCTCGGAGCCCAGTACTTC.